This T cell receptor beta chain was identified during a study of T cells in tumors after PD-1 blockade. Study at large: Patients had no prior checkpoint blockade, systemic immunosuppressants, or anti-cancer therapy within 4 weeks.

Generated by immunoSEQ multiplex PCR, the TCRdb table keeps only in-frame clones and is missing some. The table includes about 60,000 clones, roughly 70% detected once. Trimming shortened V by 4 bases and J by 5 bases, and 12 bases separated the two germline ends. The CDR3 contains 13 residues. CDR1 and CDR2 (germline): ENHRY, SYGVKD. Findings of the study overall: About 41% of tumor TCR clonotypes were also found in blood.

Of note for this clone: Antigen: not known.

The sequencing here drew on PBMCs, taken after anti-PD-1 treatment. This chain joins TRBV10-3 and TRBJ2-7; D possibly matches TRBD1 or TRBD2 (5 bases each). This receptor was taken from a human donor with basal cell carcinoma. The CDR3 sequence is CAISGGALDEQYF. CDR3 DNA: TGTGCCATCAGTGGAGGGGCACTTGACGAGCAGTACTTC.